Listed below are T cell receptor beta chains from one sample, sequenced in a study of radiotherapy plus CTLA-4 blockade in lung cancer. Clones were read by immunoSEQ multiplex PCR, and TCRdb kept only the in-frame ones, dropping some. The sample shows over 100,000 clones, more than 75% of them seen only once. The sample consisted of peripheral blood, taken from a patient treated with radiotherapy plus ipilimumab. The source is a human donor with non-small cell lung cancer that progressed on radiotherapy plus ipilimumab. Some clones in this sample may be carry-over from other donors' samples. CDR3s include the opening cysteine and the closing phenylalanine or tryptophan. The D gene is left open where the match is weak. Expanded clones get a size class; other rows say once, few or many, or leave the size out.

cdr3_nt: TGTGCCAGCAGTCTCCTAGCGTTAGATACGCAGTATTTT
cdr3_aa: CASSLLALDTQYF
j_call: TRBJ2-3
d_call: .
v_call: TRBV27
clone_size: .

cdr3_nt: TGCGCCAGCAGCCAAGATCGGAGGGGAAGCTATGGCTACACCTTC
cdr3_aa: CASSQDRRGSYGYTF
j_call: TRBJ1-2
d_call: .
v_call: TRBV4-3
clone_size: .

cdr3_nt: TGTGCCAGCAGGCCCCCGGGAGCCCGTCCCGAGCAGTACTTC
cdr3_aa: CASRPPGARPEQYF
j_call: TRBJ2-7
d_call: .
v_call: TRBV28
clone_size: .

cdr3_nt: TGCGCCAGCAGCCAAGATGGGGACAGGGAAGCTTTCTTT
cdr3_aa: CASSQDGDREAFF
j_call: TRBJ1-1
d_call: TRBD1
v_call: TRBV4-3
clone_size: .

cdr3_nt: TGTGCCTGGAGGACGGATTCCTACGAGCAGTACTTC
cdr3_aa: CAWRTDSYEQYF
j_call: TRBJ2-7
d_call: .
v_call: TRBV30
clone_size: once

cdr3_nt: TGTGCCAGCAGTCAAGGTTCAGGGGCGGGCACTGAAGCTTTCTTT
cdr3_aa: CASSQGSGAGTEAFF
j_call: TRBJ1-1
d_call: .
v_call: TRBV27
clone_size: .

cdr3_nt: TGTGCCAGCATCGGGACGGGGACCTACGAGCAGTACTTC
cdr3_aa: CASIGTGTYEQYF
j_call: TRBJ2-7
d_call: .
v_call: TRBV27
clone_size: .

cdr3_nt: TGCGCCAGCAGCCAAGAGCGTGCGGGAGCTAACACCGGGGAGCTGTTTTTT
cdr3_aa: CASSQERAGANTGELFF
j_call: TRBJ2-2
d_call: TRBD2
v_call: TRBV4-1
clone_size: .

cdr3_nt: TGTGCCAGCAGCTTAGCAGGGGCAGGCACTGAAGCTTTCTTT
cdr3_aa: CASSLAGAGTEAFF
j_call: TRBJ1-1
d_call: .
v_call: TRBV7-6
clone_size: .

cdr3_nt: TGTGCCAGCAGCTTGGCCGGGACCGCCGCAACTAATGAAAAACTGTTTTTT
cdr3_aa: CASSLAGTAATNEKLFF
j_call: TRBJ1-4
d_call: .
v_call: TRBV5-4
clone_size: .

cdr3_nt: TGCGCCAGCAGCCCCATCGTACAGGGGGCCTCCTACGAGCAGTACTTC
cdr3_aa: CASSPIVQGASYEQYF
j_call: TRBJ2-7
d_call: TRBD1
v_call: TRBV5-1
clone_size: once

cdr3_nt: TGTGCCAGCAGCCAAGTAGGGAGATATGGCTACACCTTC
cdr3_aa: CASSQVGRYGYTF
j_call: TRBJ1-2
d_call: .
v_call: TRBV7-9
clone_size: .

cdr3_nt: TGTGCCAGCAGCTTGACTGAAGGATATGGCTACACCTTC
cdr3_aa: CASSLTEGYGYTF
j_call: TRBJ1-2
d_call: .
v_call: TRBV5-4
clone_size: .

cdr3_nt: TGTGCCAGCCATGGAACCAGGGCGAGCAATCAGCCCCAGCATTTT
cdr3_aa: CASHGTRASNQPQHF
j_call: TRBJ1-5
d_call: .
v_call: TRBV21-1
clone_size: .

cdr3_nt: TGCGCCAGCAGCCAAGATCAGGGAAGCCTCAGCGGGGCCCAGTACTTC
cdr3_aa: CASSQDQGSLSGAQYF
j_call: TRBJ2-5
d_call: TRBD2
v_call: TRBV4-3
clone_size: .

cdr3_nt: TGTGCCAGCAAGGGGGACAACTATGGCTACACCTTC
cdr3_aa: CASKGDNYGYTF
j_call: TRBJ1-2
d_call: .
v_call: TRBV6-5
clone_size: .

cdr3_nt: TGTGCCAGCTCACCACCGTCATCCACAGATACGCAGTATTTT
cdr3_aa: CASSPPSSTDTQYF
j_call: TRBJ2-3
d_call: .
v_call: TRBV18
clone_size: .

cdr3_nt: TGTGCCAGCAGCTTATTCTCACAGGGTGCCGGAAACACCATATATTTT
cdr3_aa: CASSLFSQGAGNTIYF
j_call: TRBJ1-3
d_call: .
v_call: TRBV7-6
clone_size: .

cdr3_nt: TGCGCCAGCAGCTTTAACCTAGGCCCCAACAATGAGCAGTTCTTC
cdr3_aa: CASSFNLGPNNEQFF
j_call: TRBJ2-1
d_call: .
v_call: TRBV5-1
clone_size: .

cdr3_nt: TGTGCCAGCAGCTTAGTGTACGGGGGTTTTACAGGAAACACCATATATTTT
cdr3_aa: CASSLVYGGFTGNTIYF
j_call: TRBJ1-3
d_call: .
v_call: TRBV7-8
clone_size: .

cdr3_nt: TGTGCCAGCAGCCAAGAAGTCAACGGAAACACCATATATTTT
cdr3_aa: CASSQEVNGNTIYF
j_call: TRBJ1-3
d_call: .
v_call: TRBV11-2
clone_size: .

cdr3_nt: TGTGCCAGCAGCTTACAGGGGTCTCAGCCCCAGCATTTT
cdr3_aa: CASSLQGSQPQHF
j_call: TRBJ1-5
d_call: .
v_call: TRBV13
clone_size: once

cdr3_nt: TGTGCCAGCGCAAGGTTATCCGGGGAGCTGTTTTTT
cdr3_aa: CASARLSGELFF
j_call: TRBJ2-2
d_call: .
v_call: TRBV7-2
clone_size: .

cdr3_nt: TGTGCCAGCAACCCGGGATCTCATGGCTACACCTTC
cdr3_aa: CASNPGSHGYTF
j_call: TRBJ1-2
d_call: .
v_call: TRBV21-1
clone_size: few

cdr3_nt: TGCGCCAGCAGCACGGGAGAGATCACAGATACGCAGTATTTT
cdr3_aa: CASSTGEITDTQYF
j_call: TRBJ2-3
d_call: .
v_call: TRBV5-1
clone_size: .

cdr3_nt: TGTGCCAGCAGCCGACTTATCTCTGGGCGGTCCTTCACAGATACGCAGTATTTT
cdr3_aa: CASSRLISGRSFTDTQYF
j_call: TRBJ2-3
d_call: .
v_call: TRBV11-2
clone_size: few

cdr3_nt: TGTGCCAGCAGCTTGAGCGGGGGGCCAGTCTATACGCAGTATTTT
cdr3_aa: CASSLSGGPVYTQYF
j_call: TRBJ2-3
d_call: TRBD2
v_call: TRBV5-4
clone_size: once

cdr3_nt: TGTGCCAGCAGTGAATTTGTCTCACTGGTGAACACCGGGGAGCTGTTTTTT
cdr3_aa: CASSEFVSLVNTGELFF
j_call: TRBJ2-2
d_call: .
v_call: TRBV6-1
clone_size: once

cdr3_nt: TGTGCCAGCAGCCTTGGGTGGAATGAAGCTTTCTTT
cdr3_aa: CASSLGWNEAFF
j_call: TRBJ1-1
d_call: .
v_call: TRBV5-4
clone_size: few

cdr3_nt: TGTGCCAGCAGTGCAGGATCCTCTGGGGCCAACGTCCTGACTTTC
cdr3_aa: CASSAGSSGANVLTF
j_call: TRBJ2-6
d_call: .
v_call: TRBV6-1
clone_size: once

cdr3_nt: TGTGCCAGCAGCGTAGAACAGGGGGGCACAGATACGCAGTATTTT
cdr3_aa: CASSVEQGGTDTQYF
j_call: TRBJ2-3
d_call: TRBD1
v_call: TRBV9
clone_size: few

cdr3_nt: TGTGCCAGCAGCTTACTGGACAACTCTGGAAACACCATATATTTT
cdr3_aa: CASSLLDNSGNTIYF
j_call: TRBJ1-3
d_call: .
v_call: TRBV7-9
clone_size: many

cdr3_nt: TGCAGCGCCACCTTGGGGGGGGCGGCCAAAAACATTCAGTACTTC
cdr3_aa: CSATLGGAAKNIQYF
j_call: TRBJ2-4
d_call: .
v_call: TRBV29-1
clone_size: once

cdr3_nt: TGTGCCAGCAGCCTAACCCGACAGGGGCACTATGGCTACACCTTC
cdr3_aa: CASSLTRQGHYGYTF
j_call: TRBJ1-2
d_call: TRBD1
v_call: TRBV7-2
clone_size: .

cdr3_nt: TGTGCCAGCAGCAGGGACAGGGGGCCCTGGGCAAACACTGAAGCTTTCTTT
cdr3_aa: CASSRDRGPWANTEAFF
j_call: TRBJ1-1
d_call: TRBD1
v_call: TRBV5-6
clone_size: .

cdr3_nt: TGTGCCAGCTCTACAACAGGGGGCTTGGACAATCAGCCCCAGCATTTT
cdr3_aa: CASSTTGGLDNQPQHF
j_call: TRBJ1-5
d_call: TRBD1
v_call: TRBV18
clone_size: .

cdr3_nt: TGCGCCAGCAGCTTTGGGGGTGAACAGGGGGTGAGAGGCTACACCTTC
cdr3_aa: CASSFGGEQGVRGYTF
j_call: TRBJ1-2
d_call: TRBD1
v_call: TRBV5-1
clone_size: .

cdr3_nt: TGTGCCAGCAGTTCGTCCAGGCGATCTGGGGCCAACGTCCTGACTTTC
cdr3_aa: CASSSSRRSGANVLTF
j_call: TRBJ2-6
d_call: .
v_call: TRBV27
clone_size: .

cdr3_nt: TGTGCCAGCAGCGTAGCGGCTGAAGACACAGATACGCAGTATTTT
cdr3_aa: CASSVAAEDTDTQYF
j_call: TRBJ2-3
d_call: .
v_call: TRBV9
clone_size: .

cdr3_nt: TGTGCCAGCTCACCACTGGGCGGCGACAGGGGTGTCTACGAGCAGTACTTC
cdr3_aa: CASSPLGGDRGVYEQYF
j_call: TRBJ2-7
d_call: TRBD1
v_call: TRBV18
clone_size: .

cdr3_nt: TGTGCCAGCTGGTCGCCCGCAAATGAAAAACTGTTTTTT
cdr3_aa: CASWSPANEKLFF
j_call: TRBJ1-4
d_call: .
v_call: TRBV28
clone_size: .

cdr3_nt: TGTGCCAGCAGCTTAGTGCATATGGTAATAGGCTATGGCTACACCTTC
cdr3_aa: CASSLVHMVIGYGYTF
j_call: TRBJ1-2
d_call: .
v_call: TRBV7-2
clone_size: .

cdr3_nt: TGTGCCAGCAGTGAAACTACAGGGCATAGCAATCAGCCCCAGCATTTT
cdr3_aa: CASSETTGHSNQPQHF
j_call: TRBJ1-5
d_call: .
v_call: TRBV2
clone_size: once

cdr3_nt: TGTGCCAGCAGCTTGATGGGACTATCGTTCAATGAGCAGTTCTTC
cdr3_aa: CASSLMGLSFNEQFF
j_call: TRBJ2-1
d_call: TRBD2
v_call: TRBV5-4
clone_size: .

cdr3_nt: TGTGCCAGCAGCTTAGGGGGGAACACCGGGGAGCTGTTTTTT
cdr3_aa: CASSLGGNTGELFF
j_call: TRBJ2-2
d_call: .
v_call: TRBV5-4
clone_size: .